This T cell receptor beta chain was retrieved from a study of CD8 T cells in Susac syndrome. V lost 4 bases, J lost 2 bases, and 14 bases lay in between. Germline CDR1 reads SGHRS; CDR2 reads YFSETQ. The CDR3 loop spans 15 amino acids. RNA, at about 0.5 to 1 ug, was reverse transcribed with random hexamers. TCRdb passed the immunoSEQ multiplex PCR reads through MiXCR, listing each CDR3 protein once. Altogether a few hundred thousand distinct CDR3 sequences are present, more than 80% being singletons, with the ten largest covering under 0.15%. This clonotype was sampled from a human donor with multiple sclerosis. This chain connects TRBV5-1 to TRBJ2-3; D not resolved. The sample taken for sequencing was CD8+ T cells from PBMCs. This chain's CDR3 is CASSRAGRITDTQYF. DNA of the CDR3: TGCGCCAGCAGCCGGGCAGGTCGAATCACAGATACGCAGTATTTT.